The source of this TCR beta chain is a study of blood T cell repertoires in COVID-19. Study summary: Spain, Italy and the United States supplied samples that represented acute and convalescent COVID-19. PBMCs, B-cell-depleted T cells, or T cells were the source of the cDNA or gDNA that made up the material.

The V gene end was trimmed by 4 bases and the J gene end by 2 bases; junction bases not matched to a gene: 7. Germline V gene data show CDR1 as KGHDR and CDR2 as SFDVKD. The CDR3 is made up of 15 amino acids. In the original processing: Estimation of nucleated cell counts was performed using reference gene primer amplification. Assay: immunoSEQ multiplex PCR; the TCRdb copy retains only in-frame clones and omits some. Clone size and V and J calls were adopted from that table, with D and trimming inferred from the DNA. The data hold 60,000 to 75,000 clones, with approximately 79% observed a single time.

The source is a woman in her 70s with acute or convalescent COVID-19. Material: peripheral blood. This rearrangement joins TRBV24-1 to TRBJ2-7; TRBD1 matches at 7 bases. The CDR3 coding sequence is TGTGCCACCAGTGACTCGTCCGGGACAGCCTACGAGCAGTACTTC. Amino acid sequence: CATSDSSGTAYEQYF.